This T cell receptor (beta chain) comes out of a study of shared clonotypes between healthy human individuals. Study overall: Each donor had three CD4 naive, three CD4 memory, two CD8 naive and one CD8 memory plate.

Trimming took off 7 bases at V and 4 bases at J, with 14 bases between the two ends. CDR3 length equals 14 residues. The V gene's germline CDR1 is MDHEN and CDR2 SYDVKM. Partitioning of CD4+ cells yielded a CD45RA+ naive subset and a CD45RA-negative memory subset. Findings of the study overall: Lower generation probabilities were found for non-shared clonotypes than for those shared by all four donors.

Deep level was the assay's run setting. This table comes from immunoSEQ multiplex PCR, and its TCRdb copy is limited to in-frame clones, with some not included. Here the sample spans about 2.4 million clones, roughly 93% being singletons. Points on this clone: Its target is unknown.

The V call is TRBV28, the J call TRBJ1-3, with TRBD1 as a possible D gene (6 bases). The sequence came from a man aged 18 to 30 in good health. Some clones in this sample may be carry-over from other donors' samples. The sample taken for sequencing was naive CD4+ T cells from PBMCs. Documented subset: CD45RA+ positively selected. CDR3 nucleotides: TGTGCCAGCAACTCCCAGGGGTCCGGAAACACCATATATTTT. It encodes CASNSQGSGNTIYF.